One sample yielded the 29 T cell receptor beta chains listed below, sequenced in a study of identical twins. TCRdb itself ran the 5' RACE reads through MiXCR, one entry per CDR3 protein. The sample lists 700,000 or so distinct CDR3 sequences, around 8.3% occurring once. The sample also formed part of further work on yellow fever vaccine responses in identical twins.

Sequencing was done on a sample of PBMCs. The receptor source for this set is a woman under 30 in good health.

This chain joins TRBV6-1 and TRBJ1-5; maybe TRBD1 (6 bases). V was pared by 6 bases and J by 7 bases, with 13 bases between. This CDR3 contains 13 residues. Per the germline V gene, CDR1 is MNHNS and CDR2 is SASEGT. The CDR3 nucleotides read TGTGCCAGCAGGTCAGGGGAGGGGCAGCCCCAGCATTTT. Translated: CASRSGEGQPQHF.

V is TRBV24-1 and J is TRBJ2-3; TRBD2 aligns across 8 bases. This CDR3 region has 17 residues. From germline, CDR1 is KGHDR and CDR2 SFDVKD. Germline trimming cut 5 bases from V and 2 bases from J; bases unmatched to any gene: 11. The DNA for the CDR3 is TGTGCCACCAGTGTCCAGACGGCGGGAGGCAACACAGATACGCAGTATTTT. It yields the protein CATSVQTAGGNTDTQYF.

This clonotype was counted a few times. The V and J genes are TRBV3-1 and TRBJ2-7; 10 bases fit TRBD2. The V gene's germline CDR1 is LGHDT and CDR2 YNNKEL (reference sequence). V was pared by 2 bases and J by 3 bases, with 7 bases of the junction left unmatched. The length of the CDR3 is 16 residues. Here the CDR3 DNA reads TGTGCCAGCAGCCAACGGTCTAGCGGGAGCGGCTACGAGCAGTACTTC. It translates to CASSQRSSGSGYEQYF.

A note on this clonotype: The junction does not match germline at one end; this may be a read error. This chain's CDR3 is CSVEGLGGVGTDAQYF. The CDR3 nucleotides read TGCAGCGTTGAAGGCCTCGGTGGGGTTGGGACAGATGCGCAGTATTTT. The chain uses TRBV29-1 and TRBJ2-3, with 7 bases lining up with TRBD1. The germline V gene encodes CDR1 SQVTM and CDR2 ANQGSEA. The CDR3 has 16 residues.

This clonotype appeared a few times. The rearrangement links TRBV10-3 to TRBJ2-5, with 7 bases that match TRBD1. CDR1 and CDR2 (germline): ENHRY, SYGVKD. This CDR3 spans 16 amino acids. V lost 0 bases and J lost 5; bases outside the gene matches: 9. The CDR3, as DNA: TGTGCCATCAGTGAGTCCCCGGGACAGACGAGCGAGACCCAGTACTTC. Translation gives CAISESPGQTSETQYF.

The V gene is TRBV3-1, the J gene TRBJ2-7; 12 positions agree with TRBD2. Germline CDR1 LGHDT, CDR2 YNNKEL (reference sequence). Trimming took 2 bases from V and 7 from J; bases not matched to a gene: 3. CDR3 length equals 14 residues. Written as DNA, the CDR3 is TGTGCCAGCAGCCAACCGGGACTAGCGGGTGAGCAGTACTTC. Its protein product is CASSQPGLAGEQYF.

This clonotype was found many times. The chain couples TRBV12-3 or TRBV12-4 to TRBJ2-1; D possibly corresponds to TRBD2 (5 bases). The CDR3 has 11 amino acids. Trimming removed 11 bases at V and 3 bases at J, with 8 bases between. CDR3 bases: TGTGCCTCCGGGGACTACAATGAGCAGTTCTTC. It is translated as CASGDYNEQFF.

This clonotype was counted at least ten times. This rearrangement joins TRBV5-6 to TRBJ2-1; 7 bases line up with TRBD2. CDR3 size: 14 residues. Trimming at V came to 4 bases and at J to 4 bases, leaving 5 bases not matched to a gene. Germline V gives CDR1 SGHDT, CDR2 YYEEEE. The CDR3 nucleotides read TGTGCCAGCAGCGAGGGAGGGTCGTACAATGAGCAGTTCTTC. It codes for CASSEGGSYNEQFF.

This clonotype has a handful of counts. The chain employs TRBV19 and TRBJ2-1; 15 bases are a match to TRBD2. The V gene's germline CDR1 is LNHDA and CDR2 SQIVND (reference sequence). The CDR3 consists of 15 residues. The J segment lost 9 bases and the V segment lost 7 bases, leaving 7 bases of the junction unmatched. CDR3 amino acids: CASTPGTSGRREQFF. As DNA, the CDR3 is TGTGCCAGTACTCCCGGGACTAGCGGGAGGCGTGAGCAGTTCTTC. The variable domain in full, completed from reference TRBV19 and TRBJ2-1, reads DGGITQSPKYLFRKEGQNVTLSCEQNLNHDAMYWYRQDPGQGLRLIYYSQIVNDFQKGDIAEGYSVSREKKESFPLTVTSAQKNPTAFYLCASTPGTSGRREQFFGPGTRLTVL.

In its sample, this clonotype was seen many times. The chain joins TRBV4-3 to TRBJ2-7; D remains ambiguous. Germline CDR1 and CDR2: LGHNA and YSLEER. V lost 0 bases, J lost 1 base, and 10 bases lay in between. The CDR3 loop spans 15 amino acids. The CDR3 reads CASSQDRATSYEQYF. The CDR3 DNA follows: TGCGCCAGCAGCCAAGATCGGGCGACTTCCTACGAGCAGTACTTC.

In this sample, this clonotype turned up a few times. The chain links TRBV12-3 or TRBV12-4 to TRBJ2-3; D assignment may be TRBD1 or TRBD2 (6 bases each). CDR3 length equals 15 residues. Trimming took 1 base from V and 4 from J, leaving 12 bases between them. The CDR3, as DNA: TGTGCCAGCAGTTTAGGGGGGGCCGGCTCAGATACGCAGTATTTT. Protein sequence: CASSLGGAGSDTQYF.

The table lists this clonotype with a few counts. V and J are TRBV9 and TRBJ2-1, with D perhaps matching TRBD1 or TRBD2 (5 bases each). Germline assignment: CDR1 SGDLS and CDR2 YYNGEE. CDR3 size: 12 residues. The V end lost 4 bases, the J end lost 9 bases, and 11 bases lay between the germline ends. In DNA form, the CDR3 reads TGTGCCAGCAGCAGCCAGGGACCTGAGCAGTTCTTC. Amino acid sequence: CASSSQGPEQFF.

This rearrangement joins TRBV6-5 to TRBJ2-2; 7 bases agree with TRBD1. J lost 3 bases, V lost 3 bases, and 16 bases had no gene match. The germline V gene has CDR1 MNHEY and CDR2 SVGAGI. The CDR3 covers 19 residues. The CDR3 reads CASSYSRQGIGLDTGELFF. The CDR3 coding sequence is TGTGCCAGCAGTTATTCCCGACAGGGAATAGGTTTGGACACCGGGGAGCTGTTTTTT.

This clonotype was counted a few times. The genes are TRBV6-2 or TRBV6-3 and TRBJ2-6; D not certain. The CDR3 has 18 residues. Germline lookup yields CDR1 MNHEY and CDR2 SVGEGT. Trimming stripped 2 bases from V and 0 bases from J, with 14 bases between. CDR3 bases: TGTGCCAGCAGTTACGGCGGCAGCGTTAACTCTGGGGCCAACGTCCTGACTTTC. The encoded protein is CASSYGGSVNSGANVLTF.

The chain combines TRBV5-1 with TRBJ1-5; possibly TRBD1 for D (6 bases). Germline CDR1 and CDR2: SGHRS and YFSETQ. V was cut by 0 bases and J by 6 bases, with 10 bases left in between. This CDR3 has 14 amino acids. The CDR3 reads CASSLDREGQPQHF. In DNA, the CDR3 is TGCGCCAGCAGCTTGGACAGGGAGGGTCAGCCCCAGCATTTT.

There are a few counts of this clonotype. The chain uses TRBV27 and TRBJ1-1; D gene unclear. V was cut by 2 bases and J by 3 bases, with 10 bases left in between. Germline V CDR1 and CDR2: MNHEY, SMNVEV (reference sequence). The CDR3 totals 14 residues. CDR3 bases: TGTGCCAGCAGTTTACAGGCCTGGGACACTGAAGCTTTCTTT. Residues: CASSLQAWDTEAFF.

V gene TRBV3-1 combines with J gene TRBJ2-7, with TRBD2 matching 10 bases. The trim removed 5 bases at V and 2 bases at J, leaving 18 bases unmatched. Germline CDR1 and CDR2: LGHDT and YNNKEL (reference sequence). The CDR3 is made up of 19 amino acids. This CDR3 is CASSKEMPSGSPHPYEQYF. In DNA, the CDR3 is TGTGCCAGCAGCAAGGAGATGCCTAGCGGGAGCCCACACCCCTACGAGCAGTACTTC.

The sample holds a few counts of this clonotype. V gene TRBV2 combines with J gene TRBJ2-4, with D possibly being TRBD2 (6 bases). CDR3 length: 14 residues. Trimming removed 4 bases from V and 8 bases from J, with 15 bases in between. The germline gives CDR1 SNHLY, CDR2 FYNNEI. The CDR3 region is CASSGVAVSDIQYF. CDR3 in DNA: TGTGCCAGCAGTGGGGTAGCGGTGTCTGACATTCAGTACTTC.

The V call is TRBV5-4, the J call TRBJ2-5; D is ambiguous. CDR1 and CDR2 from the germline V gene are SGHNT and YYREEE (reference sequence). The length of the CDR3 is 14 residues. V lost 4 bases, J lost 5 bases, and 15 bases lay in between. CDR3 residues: CASSMSRAPETQYF. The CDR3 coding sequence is TGTGCCAGCAGCATGTCTAGGGCCCCGGAGACCCAGTACTTC.

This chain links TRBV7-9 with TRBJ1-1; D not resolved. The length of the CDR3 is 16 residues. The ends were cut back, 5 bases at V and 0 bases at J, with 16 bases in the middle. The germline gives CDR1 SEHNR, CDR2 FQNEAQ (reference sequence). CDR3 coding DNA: TGTGCCAGCAGCCAGGAGGGCCGGATAATGAACACTGAAGCTTTCTTT. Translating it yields CASSQEGRIMNTEAFF.

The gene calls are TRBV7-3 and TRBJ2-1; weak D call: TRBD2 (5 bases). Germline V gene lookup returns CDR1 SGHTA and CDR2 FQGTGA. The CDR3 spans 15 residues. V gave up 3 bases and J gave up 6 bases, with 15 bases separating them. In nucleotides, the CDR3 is TGTGCCAGCAGCTTGACTGACCGGGGAATCAATGAGCAGTTCTTC. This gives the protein CASSLTDRGINEQFF.

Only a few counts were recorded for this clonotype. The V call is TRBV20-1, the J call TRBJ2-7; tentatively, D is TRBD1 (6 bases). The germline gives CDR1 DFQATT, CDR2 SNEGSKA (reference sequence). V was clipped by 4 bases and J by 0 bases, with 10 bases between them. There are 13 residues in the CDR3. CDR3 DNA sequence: TGCAGTGCTACTGACAGGAGCTCCTACGAGCAGTACTTC. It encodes CSATDRSSYEQYF.

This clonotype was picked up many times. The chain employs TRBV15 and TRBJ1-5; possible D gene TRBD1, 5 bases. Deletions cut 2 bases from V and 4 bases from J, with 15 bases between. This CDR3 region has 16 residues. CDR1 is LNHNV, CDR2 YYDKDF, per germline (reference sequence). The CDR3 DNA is TGTGCCACCAGCAGACTCCCGGGGCAGCTAAATCAGCCCCAGCATTTT. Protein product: CATSRLPGQLNQPQHF.

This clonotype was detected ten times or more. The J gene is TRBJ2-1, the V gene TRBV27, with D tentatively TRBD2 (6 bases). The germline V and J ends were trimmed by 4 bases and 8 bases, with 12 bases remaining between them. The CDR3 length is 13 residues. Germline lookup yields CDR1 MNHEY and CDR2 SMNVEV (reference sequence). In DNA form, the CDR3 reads TGTGCCAGCAGTTCCGGGAGCAGAGATGAGCAGTTCTTC. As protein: CASSSGSRDEQFF.

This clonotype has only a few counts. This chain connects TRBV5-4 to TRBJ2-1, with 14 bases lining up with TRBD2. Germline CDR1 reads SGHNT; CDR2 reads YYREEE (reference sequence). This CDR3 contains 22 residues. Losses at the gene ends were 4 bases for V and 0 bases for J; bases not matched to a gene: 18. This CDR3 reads CASSRPGAPGLAGESSYNEQFF. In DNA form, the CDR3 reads TGTGCCAGCAGCCGGCCAGGGGCTCCGGGACTAGCGGGAGAGAGCTCCTACAATGAGCAGTTCTTC.

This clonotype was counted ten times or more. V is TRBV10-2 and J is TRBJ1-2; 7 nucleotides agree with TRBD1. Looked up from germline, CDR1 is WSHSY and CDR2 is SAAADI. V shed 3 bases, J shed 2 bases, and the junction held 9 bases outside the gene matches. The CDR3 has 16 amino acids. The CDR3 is CASSDAGLQGNYGYTF. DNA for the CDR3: TGCGCCAGCAGTGATGCAGGGTTACAGGGGAACTATGGCTACACCTTC.

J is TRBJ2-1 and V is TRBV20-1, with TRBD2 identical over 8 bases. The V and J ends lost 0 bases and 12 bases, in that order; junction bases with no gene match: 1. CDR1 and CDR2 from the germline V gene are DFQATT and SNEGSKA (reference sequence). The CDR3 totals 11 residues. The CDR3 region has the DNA TGCAGTGCTAGAGAGGCGGGAGGGCAGTTCTTC. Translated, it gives CSAREAGGQFF.

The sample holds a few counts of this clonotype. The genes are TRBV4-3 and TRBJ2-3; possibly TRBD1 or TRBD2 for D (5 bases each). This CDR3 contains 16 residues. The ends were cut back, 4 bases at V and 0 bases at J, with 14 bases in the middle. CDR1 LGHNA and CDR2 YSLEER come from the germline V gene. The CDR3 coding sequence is TGCGCCAGCAGCCCCGCCCGGGACCCCAGCACAGATACGCAGTATTTT. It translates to CASSPARDPSTDTQYF.

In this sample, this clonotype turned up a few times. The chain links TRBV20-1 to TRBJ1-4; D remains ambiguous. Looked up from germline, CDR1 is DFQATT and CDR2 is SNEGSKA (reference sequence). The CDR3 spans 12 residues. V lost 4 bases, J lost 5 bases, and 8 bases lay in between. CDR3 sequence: CSATSKNEKLFF. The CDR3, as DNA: TGCAGTGCTACCAGCAAAAATGAAAAACTGTTTTTT.